The present T cell receptor (beta chain) was sequenced within a study of T-cell memory formation after mild COVID-19. Study as a whole: TCR clusters showed largely donor specificity. The study, taken as a whole, reports: Certain responding clones were present in pre-infection memory, suggesting participation of cross-reactive memory. Later expanders leaned CD4+, whereas day 15 to 85 contracting clones were balanced CD4/CD8. CD4+ contracting clones were found mainly in CM and EM, and CD8+ ones in EMRA.

Each CDR3 protein gets one entry after TCRdb re-called the 5' RACE reads with MiXCR. The repertoire holds some 180,000 distinct CDR3 sequences, with around 13% as singletons. Points on this clonotype: Antigen specificity is unknown.

This CDR3 is 11 amino acids long. CDR1 is SGHTA and CDR2 is FQGNSA in the germline V gene. Trimming left V 4 bases short and J 3 bases short, with 1 base between. Material for sequencing was PBMCs or a T cell subset sorted from them (not recorded which). The gene calls are TRBV7-2 and TRBJ2-4; D unresolved. The sequence was obtained from a man between 18 and 35 years old who had mild COVID-19 (a few samples of this study predate the infection). Cell type and time point are not known. CDR3 bases: TGTGCCAGCAGCTACAAAAACATTCAGTACTTC. Translation gives CASSYKNIQYF.